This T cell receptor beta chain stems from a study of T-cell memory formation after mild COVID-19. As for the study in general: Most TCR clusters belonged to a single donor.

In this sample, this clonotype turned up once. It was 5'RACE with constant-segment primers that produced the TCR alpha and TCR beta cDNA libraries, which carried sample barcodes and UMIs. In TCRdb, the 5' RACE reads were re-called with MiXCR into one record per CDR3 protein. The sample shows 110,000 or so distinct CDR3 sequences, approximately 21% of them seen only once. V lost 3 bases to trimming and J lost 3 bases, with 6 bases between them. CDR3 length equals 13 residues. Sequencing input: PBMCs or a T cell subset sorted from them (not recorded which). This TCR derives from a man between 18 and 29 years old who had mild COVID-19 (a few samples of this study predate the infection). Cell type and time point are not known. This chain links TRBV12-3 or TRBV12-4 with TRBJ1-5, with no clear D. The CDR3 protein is CASSFKFNQPQHF. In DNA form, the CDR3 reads TGTGCCAGCAGTTTTAAGTTCAATCAGCCCCAGCATTTT.